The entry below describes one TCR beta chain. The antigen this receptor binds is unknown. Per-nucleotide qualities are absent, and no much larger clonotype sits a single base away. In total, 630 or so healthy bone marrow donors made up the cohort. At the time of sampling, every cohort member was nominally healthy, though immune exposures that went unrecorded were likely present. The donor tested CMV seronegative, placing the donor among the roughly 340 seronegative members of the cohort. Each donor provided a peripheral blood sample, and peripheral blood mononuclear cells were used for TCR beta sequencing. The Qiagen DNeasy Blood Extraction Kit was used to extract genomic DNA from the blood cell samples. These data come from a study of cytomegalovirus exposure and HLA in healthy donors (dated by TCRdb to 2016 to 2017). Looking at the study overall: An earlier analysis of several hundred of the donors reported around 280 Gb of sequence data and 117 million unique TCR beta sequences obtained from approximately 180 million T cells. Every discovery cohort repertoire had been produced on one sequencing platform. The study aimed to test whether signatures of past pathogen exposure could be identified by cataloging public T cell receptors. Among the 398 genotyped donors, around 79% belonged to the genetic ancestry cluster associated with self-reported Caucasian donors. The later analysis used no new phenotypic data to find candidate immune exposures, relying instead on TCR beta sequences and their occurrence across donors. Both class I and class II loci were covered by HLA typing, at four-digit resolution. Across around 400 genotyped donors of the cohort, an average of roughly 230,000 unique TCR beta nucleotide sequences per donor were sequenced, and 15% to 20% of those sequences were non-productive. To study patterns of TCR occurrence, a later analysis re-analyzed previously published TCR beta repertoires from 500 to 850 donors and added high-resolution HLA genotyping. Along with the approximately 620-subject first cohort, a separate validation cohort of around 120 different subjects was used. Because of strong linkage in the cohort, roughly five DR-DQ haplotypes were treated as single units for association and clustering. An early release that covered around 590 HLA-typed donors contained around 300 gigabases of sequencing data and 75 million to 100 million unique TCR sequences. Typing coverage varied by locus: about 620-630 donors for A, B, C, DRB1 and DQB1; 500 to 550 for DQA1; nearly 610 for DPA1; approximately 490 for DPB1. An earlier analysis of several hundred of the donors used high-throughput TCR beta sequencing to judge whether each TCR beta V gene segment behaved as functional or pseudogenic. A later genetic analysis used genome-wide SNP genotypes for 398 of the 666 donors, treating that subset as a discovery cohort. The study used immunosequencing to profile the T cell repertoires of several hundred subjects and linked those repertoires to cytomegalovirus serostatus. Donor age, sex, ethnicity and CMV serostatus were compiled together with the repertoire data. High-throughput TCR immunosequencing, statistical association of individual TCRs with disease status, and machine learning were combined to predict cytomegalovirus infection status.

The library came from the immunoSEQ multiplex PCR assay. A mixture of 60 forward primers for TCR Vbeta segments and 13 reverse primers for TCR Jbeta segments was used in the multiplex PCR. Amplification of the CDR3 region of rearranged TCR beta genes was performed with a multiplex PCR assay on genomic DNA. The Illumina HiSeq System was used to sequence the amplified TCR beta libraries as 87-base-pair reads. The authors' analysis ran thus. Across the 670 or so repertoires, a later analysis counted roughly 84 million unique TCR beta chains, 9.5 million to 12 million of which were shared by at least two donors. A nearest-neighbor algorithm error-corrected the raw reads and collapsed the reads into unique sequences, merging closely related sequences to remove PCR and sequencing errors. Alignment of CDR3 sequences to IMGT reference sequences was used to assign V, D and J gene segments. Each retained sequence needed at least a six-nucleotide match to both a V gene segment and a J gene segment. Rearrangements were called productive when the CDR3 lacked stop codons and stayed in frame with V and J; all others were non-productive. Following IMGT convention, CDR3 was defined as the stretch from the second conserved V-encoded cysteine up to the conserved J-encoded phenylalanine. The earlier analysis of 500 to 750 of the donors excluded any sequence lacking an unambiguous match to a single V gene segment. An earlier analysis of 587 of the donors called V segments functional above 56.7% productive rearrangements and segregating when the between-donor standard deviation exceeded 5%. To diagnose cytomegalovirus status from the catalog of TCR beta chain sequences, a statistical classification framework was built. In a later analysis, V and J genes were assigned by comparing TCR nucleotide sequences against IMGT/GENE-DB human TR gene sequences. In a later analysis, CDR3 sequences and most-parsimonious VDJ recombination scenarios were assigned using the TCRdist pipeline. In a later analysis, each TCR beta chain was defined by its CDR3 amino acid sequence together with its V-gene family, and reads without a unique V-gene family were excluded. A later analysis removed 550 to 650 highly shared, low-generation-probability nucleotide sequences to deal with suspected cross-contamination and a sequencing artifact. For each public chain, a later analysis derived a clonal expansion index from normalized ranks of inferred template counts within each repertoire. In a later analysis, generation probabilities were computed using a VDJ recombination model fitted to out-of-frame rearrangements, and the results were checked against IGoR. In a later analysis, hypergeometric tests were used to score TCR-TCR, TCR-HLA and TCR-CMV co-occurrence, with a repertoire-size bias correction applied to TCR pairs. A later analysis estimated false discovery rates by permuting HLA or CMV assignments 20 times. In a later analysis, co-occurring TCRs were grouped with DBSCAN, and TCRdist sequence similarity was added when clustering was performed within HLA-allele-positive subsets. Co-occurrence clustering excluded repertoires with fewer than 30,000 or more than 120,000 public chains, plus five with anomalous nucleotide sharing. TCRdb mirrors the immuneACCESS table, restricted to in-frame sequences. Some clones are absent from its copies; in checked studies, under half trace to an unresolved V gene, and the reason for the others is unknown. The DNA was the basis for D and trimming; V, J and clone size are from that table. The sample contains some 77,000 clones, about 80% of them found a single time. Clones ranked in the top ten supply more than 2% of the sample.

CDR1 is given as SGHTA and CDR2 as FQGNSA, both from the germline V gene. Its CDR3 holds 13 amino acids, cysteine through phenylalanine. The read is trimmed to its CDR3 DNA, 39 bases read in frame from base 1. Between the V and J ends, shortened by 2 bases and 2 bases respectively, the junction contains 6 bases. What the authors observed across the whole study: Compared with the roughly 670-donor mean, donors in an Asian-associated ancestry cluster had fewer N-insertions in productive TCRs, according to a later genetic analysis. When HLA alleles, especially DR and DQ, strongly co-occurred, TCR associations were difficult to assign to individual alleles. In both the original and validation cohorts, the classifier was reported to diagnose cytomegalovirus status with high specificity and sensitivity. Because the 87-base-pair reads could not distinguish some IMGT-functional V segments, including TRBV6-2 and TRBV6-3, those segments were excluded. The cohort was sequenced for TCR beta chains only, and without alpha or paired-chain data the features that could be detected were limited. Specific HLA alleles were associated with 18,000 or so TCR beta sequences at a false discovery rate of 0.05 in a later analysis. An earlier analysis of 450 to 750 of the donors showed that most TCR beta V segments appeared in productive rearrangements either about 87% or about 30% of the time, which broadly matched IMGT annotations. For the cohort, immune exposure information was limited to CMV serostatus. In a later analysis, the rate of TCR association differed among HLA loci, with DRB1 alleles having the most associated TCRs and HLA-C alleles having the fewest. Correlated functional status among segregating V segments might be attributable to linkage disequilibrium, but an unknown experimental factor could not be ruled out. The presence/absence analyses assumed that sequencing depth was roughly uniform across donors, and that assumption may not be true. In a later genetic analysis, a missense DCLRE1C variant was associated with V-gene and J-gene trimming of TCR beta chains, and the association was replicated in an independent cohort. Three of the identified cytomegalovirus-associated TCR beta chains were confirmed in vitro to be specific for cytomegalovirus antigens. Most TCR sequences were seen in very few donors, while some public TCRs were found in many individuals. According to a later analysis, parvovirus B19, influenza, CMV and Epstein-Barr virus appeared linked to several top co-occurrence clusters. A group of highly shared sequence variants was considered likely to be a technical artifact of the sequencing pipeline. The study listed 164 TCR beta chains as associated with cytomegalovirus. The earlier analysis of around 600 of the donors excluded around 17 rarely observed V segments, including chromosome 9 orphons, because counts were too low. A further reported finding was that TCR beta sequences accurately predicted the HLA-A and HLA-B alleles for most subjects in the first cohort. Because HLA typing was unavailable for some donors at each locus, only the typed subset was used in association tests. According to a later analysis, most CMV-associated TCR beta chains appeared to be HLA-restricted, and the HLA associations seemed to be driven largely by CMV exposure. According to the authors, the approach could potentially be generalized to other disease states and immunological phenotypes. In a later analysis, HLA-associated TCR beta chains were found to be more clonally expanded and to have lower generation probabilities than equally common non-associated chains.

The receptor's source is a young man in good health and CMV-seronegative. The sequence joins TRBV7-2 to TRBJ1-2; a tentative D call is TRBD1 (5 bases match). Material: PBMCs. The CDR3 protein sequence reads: CASSLQGNYGYTF. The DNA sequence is TGTGCCAGCAGCTTACAGGGCAACTATGGCTACACCTTC. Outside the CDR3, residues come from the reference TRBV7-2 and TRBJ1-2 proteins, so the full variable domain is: GAGVSQSPSNKVTEKGKDVELRCDPISGHTALYWYRQSLGQGLEFLIYFQGNSAPDKSGLPSDRFSAERTGGSVSTLTIQRTQQEDSAVYLCASSLQGNYGYTFGSGTRLTVV.